The sequence of this T cell receptor beta chain was determined in a study of OX40 agonist ivuxolimab in advanced cancers. Study-level information: Patients received intravenous ivuxolimab every 2 weeks at 0.01 to 10 mg/kg. Three individuals attained partial responses, comprising one hepatocellular carcinoma case and two cutaneous melanoma cases.

Study-wide results and limits: Clonal expansion in partial responders at 0.1-3.0 mg/kg ranked among the lowest. CD4+ T cells averaged fewer expanded clones than CD8+ T cells.

The CDR3 is 16 residues long. The germline V gene encodes CDR1 SGHTA and CDR2 FQGTGA. Trimming stripped 0 bases from V and 1 base from J, with 9 bases between. The assay was immunoSEQ multiplex PCR, and TCRdb's table has in-frame clones only and misses some. The table shows approximately 59,000 clones, with roughly four fifths occurring only once. About this clone: The antigen is undetermined.

This sequence joins TRBV7-3 and TRBJ2-2; D call uncertain. The specimen was CD4+ or CD8+ T cells sorted from blood, collected in a trial of the OX40 agonist ivuxolimab. The receptor comes from an adult with an advanced solid tumor such as melanoma, head and neck, liver or kidney cancer. The CDR3 sequence: CASSLTRTGNTGELFF. DNA for the CDR3: TGTGCCAGCAGCTTAACCCGGACGGGGAACACCGGGGAGCTGTTTTTT.